The rows below give T cell receptor beta chains drawn from one sample of a study of blood T cell repertoires in COVID-19. Method: immunoSEQ multiplex PCR; TCRdb's copy keeps in-frame clones and lacks some. The sample shows approximately 220,000 clones, around 86% of them seen only once. The sample taken for sequencing was PBMCs or T cells enriched from blood (not recorded which). The receptor set was obtained from a woman aged 40 to 50 with acute COVID-19. CDR3s leave out the opening cysteine and the closing phenylalanine or tryptophan.

J	V	CDR3
TRBJ2-5	TRBV2	ASHAGTGDQETQY
TRBJ1-4	TRBV28	ASSFRQGWSEKLF
TRBJ2-5	TRBV5-1	ASSLGLAVTQETQY
TRBJ2-7	TRBV28	ASTTFSGRAHEQY
TRBJ2-1	TRBV3-1/TRBV3-2	ASSPPLRKSQF
TRBJ1-1	TRBV7-2	ATRAGLNTEAF
TRBJ2-1	TRBV27	ASSPSGTGYNEQF
TRBJ1-2	TRBV28	ASRSMPGANYGYT
TRBJ1-1	TRBV2	ASRGLLAGAPVAF
TRBJ1-6	TRBV11-2	ASSFIGQGISPLH
TRBJ2-2	TRBV7-3	ASSPGTGVSTGELF
TRBJ2-6	TRBV7-2	ASRAGSGANVLT
TRBJ2-1	TRBV5-1	ASSLAAHSYNEQF
TRBJ1-1	TRBV9	ASSVAANTEAF
TRBJ2-7	TRBV24-1	ATSDPGLGSYEQY
TRBJ1-5	TRBV2	ASSVTGNQPQH
TRBJ2-3	TRBV7-2	ASSLVGTGGADTQY
TRBJ1-5	TRBV19	ASSAQGGQPQH
TRBJ1-6	TRBV5-1	ASSSGQTGSSYNSPLH